These T cell receptor beta chains were read from a single sample in a study of blood T cells in healthy people across ages. TCRdb re-called the 5' RACE reads with MiXCR, one entry per CDR3 protein. The sample holds approximately 800,000 distinct CDR3 sequences; roughly 24% are singletons and the top ten take roughly 3.1%. The sample also formed part of further work on T cells of mothers and their children.

What was sequenced was blood. Receptors originate from a boy aged 5-17 years in good health. The CDR3 runs from the conserved cysteine through the conserved F or W. A D gene is named only where the DNA matches it firmly. Rows give clone size only sometimes, using once, few, many, or a class for an expanded clone.

.	TRBV18	TRBJ1-6	.	TGTGCCAGCTCATCGGACCTAAATTCACCCCTCCACTTT	CASSSDLNSPLHF
TRBD2	TRBV9	TRBJ2-2	few	TGTGCCAGCAGCCCCCGGGGTAGCGGGGGGCCCTACACCGGGGAGCTGTTTTTT	CASSPRGSGGPYTGELFF
.	TRBV7-3	TRBJ2-7	.	TGTGCCAGCAGCTTGGGACCGTACTACGAGCAGTACTTC	CASSLGPYYEQYF
.	TRBV7-9	TRBJ1-6	.	TGTGCCAGCAGCCCACTGACAGGCCACTCAAGGGATCCACCCCTCCACTTT	CASSPLTGHSRDPPLHF
TRBD2	TRBV27	TRBJ2-5	few	TGTGCCAGCAGTCCTCGACTAGCGGTTCTCCAAGAGACCCAGTACTTC	CASSPRLAVLQETQYF
.	TRBV5-1	TRBJ2-5	.	TGCGCCAGCAGCTTGGAAAGCTTCGGAGAGACCCAGTACTTC	CASSLESFGETQYF
.	TRBV9	TRBJ2-5	.	TGTGCCAGCAGCGTGAACGGGGACCAAGAGACCCAGTACTTC	CASSVNGDQETQYF
TRBD2	TRBV27	TRBJ2-1	few	TGTGCCAGCAGTTCCTCGGCGGGGGGGCTTTACAATGAGCAGTTCTTC	CASSSSAGGLYNEQFF
.	TRBV7-2	TRBJ1-1	.	TGTGCCAGCAGCCCCCCAGGGGTGCCGAACACTGAAGCTTTCTTT	CASSPPGVPNTEAFF
TRBD1	TRBV10-3	TRBJ2-4	.	TGTGCCATCAGTGAACGACAGGGGGCTCGTAACATTCAGTACTTC	CAISERQGARNIQYF
TRBD2	TRBV20-1	TRBJ2-7	few	TGCAGTGTCGCGCTCCCCGGGACTAGCGGGGGCAACTCCTACGAGCAGTACTTC	CSVALPGTSGGNSYEQYF
.	TRBV3-1	TRBJ2-1	few	TGTGCCAGCAGCCGCGTTACTCCGGCTGGTGAGCAGTTCTTC	CASSRVTPAGEQFF
.	TRBV18	TRBJ1-5	.	TGTGCCAGCTCACCGGCCACTCTCTCGACACAGCCCCAGCATTTT	CASSPATLSTQPQHF
TRBD2	TRBV20-1	TRBJ2-3	.	TGCAGTGCTAGAGATTTACTAGCGGGAAAAGATACGCAGTATTTT	CSARDLLAGKDTQYF
.	TRBV2	TRBJ1-1	few	TGTGCCATCTTGGACGGCCCTGAAGCTTTCTTT	CAILDGPEAFF
.	TRBV3-1	TRBJ1-4	.	TGTGCCAGCAGCCAACGGCTCTCCTGGACTAATGAAAAACTGTTTTTT	CASSQRLSWTNEKLFF
.	TRBV29-1	TRBJ2-3	.	TGCAGCGTTGAAGATCCGGCAGATACGCAGTATTTT	CSVEDPADTQYF
TRBD1	TRBV29-1	TRBJ2-7	.	TGCAGCGTGGTGGACAGGGGTAGCGGCGAGCAGTACTTC	CSVVDRGSGEQYF
.	TRBV18	TRBJ2-7	few	TGTGCCAGCACCGACAGGTTCCACTACGAGCAGTACTTC	CASTDRFHYEQYF
.	TRBV4-2	TRBJ1-2	.	TGTGCCAGCAGCCAAGACCCGACAGGTAGTCGCGGCTACACCTTC	CASSQDPTGSRGYTF
.	TRBV20-1	TRBJ2-5	.	TGCAGTGCTGGTACATCGGGGGGCAGAATAAAGACCCAGTACTTC	CSAGTSGGRIKTQYF
.	TRBV20-1	TRBJ2-1	.	TGCAGTGCTAGTCACTTGGATGAGCAGTTCTTC	CSASHLDEQFF
.	TRBV7-8	TRBJ2-5	.	TGTGCCAGCAGCTTAGGATGGAGTGACGGGGAGACCCAGTACTTC	CASSLGWSDGETQYF
.	TRBV18	TRBJ2-3	.	TGTGCCAGCTCACCACCGGTGCAGCGAGATACGCAGTATTTT	CASSPPVQRDTQYF
.	TRBV9	TRBJ1-2	few	TGTGCCAGCAGTGCTAGGGGCAGACGAAACTATGGCTACACCTTC	CASSARGRRNYGYTF
.	TRBV7-2	TRBJ2-3	once	TGTGCCAGCAGCCCAGAGGTGGAGGATCCGCAGTATTTT	CASSPEVEDPQYF
.	TRBV11-2	TRBJ2-5	.	TGTGCCAGCAGCCTTTTTCTAGGGAAAGAGACCCAGTACTTC	CASSLFLGKETQYF
.	TRBV12-3/TRBV12-4	TRBJ1-4	.	TGTGCCAGCAGTTTAGCCAGGGACTATAGAAAACTGTTTTTT	CASSLARDYRKLFF
.	TRBV29-1	TRBJ2-7	.	TGCAGCGTTGAGGGGCAGGGGAGGGGCGAGCAGTACTTC	CSVEGQGRGEQYF
TRBD1	TRBV7-9	TRBJ2-3	.	TGTGCCAGCAGCGAACTAGGGGGCGGAGATACGCAGTATTTT	CASSELGGGDTQYF
.	TRBV3-1	TRBJ2-4	.	TGTGCCAGCAGCCAAGATCACCTAGGCAACATTCAGTACTTC	CASSQDHLGNIQYF